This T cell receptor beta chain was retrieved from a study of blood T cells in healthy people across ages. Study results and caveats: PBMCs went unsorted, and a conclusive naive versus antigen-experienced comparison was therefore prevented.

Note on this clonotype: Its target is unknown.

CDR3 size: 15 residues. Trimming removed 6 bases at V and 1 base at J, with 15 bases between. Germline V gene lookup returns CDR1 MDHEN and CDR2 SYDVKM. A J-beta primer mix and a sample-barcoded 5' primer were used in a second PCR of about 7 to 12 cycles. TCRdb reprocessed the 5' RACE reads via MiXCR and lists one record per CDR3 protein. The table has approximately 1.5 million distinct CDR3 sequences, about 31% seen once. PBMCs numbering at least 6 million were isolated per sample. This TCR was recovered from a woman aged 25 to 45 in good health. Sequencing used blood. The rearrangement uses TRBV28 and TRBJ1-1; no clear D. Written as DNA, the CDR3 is TGTGCCAGCAGCCCCGGCCAGCTCGGGAACACTGAAGCTTTCTTT. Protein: CASSPGQLGNTEAFF. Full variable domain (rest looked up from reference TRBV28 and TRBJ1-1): DVKVTQSSRYLVKRTGEKVFLECVQDMDHENMFWYRQDPGLGLRLIYFSYDVKMKEKGDIPEGYSVSREKKERFSLILESASTNQTSMYLCASSPGQLGNTEAFFGQGTRLTVV.